Below, 27 T cell receptor beta chains from the same sample are listed, as sequenced in a study of long-term antiretroviral therapy in people with HIV. At survey level, the immunoSEQ assay was run in its v3.0 version. Generated by immunoSEQ multiplex PCR, the TCRdb table keeps only in-frame clones and is missing some. The data hold 30,000 to 40,000 clones, with around four fifths observed a single time. Material: unsorted PBMCs, obtained 0.4 years before starting antiretroviral therapy. These receptors originate from a young man with HIV.

The genes are TRBV7-2 and TRBJ2-7, with D tentatively TRBD1 or TRBD2 (5 bases each). Germline-derived CDR1 and CDR2 are SGHTA and FQGNSA. V lost 5 bases and J 2 bases, leaving 13 bases between the germline ends. The CDR3 runs 14 residues. CDR3 amino acids: CASSATGTTYEQYF. CDR3 nucleotide sequence: TGTGCCAGCAGCGCAACCGGGACCACCTACGAGCAGTACTTC.

The chain couples TRBV19 to TRBJ1-1; D uncertain. Deletions cut 4 bases from V and 1 base from J, with 7 bases between. Germline-derived CDR1 and CDR2 are LNHDA and SQIVND (reference sequence). This CDR3 contains 13 residues. In DNA, the CDR3 is TGTGCCAGTAGTAAGAGGGAGAACACTGAAGCTTTCTTT. The encoded protein is CASSKRENTEAFF.

V usage is TRBV14 and J usage is TRBJ2-2, with D unresolved. V was clipped by 0 bases and J by 3 bases, with 8 bases between them. This CDR3 comprises 15 residues. Germline CDR1 and CDR2: SGHDN and FVKESK. The CDR3 reads CASSQEGLDTGELFF. CDR3 bases: TGTGCCAGCAGCCAAGAAGGGTTGGACACCGGGGAGCTGTTTTTT.

V is TRBV2 and J is TRBJ2-7; D uncertain. Trimming removed 4 bases at V and 4 bases at J, with 17 bases between. There are 15 residues in the CDR3. The germline CDR1 and CDR2 sequences are SNHLY and FYNNEI. The CDR3 bases are TGTGCCAGCAGTGGACATCATGAGATTCGGTACGAGCAGTACTTC. Translation gives CASSGHHEIRYEQYF.

This rearrangement joins TRBV7-9 to TRBJ2-1, with 14 bases that match TRBD2. With 5 bases clipped from V and 15 bases from J, the junction kept 6 bases outside the gene matches. The CDR3 sequence is 13 residues long. From germline, CDR1 is SEHNR and CDR2 FQNEAQ (reference sequence). Written as DNA, the CDR3 is TGTGCCAGCAGCCTGGGACTAGCGGGGGCCCCGTTCTTC. Protein: CASSLGLAGAPFF.

The chain links TRBV7-9 to TRBJ2-3, with 10 nucleotides matching TRBD1. Germline lookup yields CDR1 SEHNR and CDR2 FQNEAQ (reference sequence). The junction had 14 bases not matched to a gene; V was cut back by 6 bases and J by 5 bases. CDR3 length: 17 amino acids. The CDR3 DNA follows: TGTGCCAGCAGATCTACCGACAGGGGGCAAGAAGAAGATACGCAGTATTTT. Translating gives CASRSTDRGQEEDTQYF.

The CDR3 sequence: CASSLTSGLRGELFF. In DNA, the CDR3 is TGTGCCAGCAGTTTAACTAGCGGGCTTCGAGGGGAGCTGTTTTTT. V is TRBV28 and J is TRBJ2-2; 9 positions match TRBD2. V dropped 2 bases and J dropped 8; count of bases not matched to a gene: 6. Germline V lookup: CDR1 MDHEN, CDR2 SYDVKM. This CDR3 is 15 amino acids long.

Written as DNA, the CDR3 is TGTGCCAGCAGTTTATCCCGGGACCACTACAATGAGCAGTTCTTC. Amino acid sequence: CASSLSRDHYNEQFF. V and J are TRBV28 and TRBJ2-1; the D gene could be TRBD1 or TRBD2 (5 bases each). Germline V CDR1 and CDR2: MDHEN, SYDVKM. Trimming left V 1 base short and J 3 bases short, with 10 bases between. The CDR3 is made up of 15 amino acids. Filled out from reference TRBV28 and TRBJ2-1, the complete variable domain reads DVKVTQSSRYLVKRTGEKVFLECVQDMDHENMFWYRQDPGLGLRLIYFSYDVKMKEKGDIPEGYSVSREKKERFSLILESASTNQTSMYLCASSLSRDHYNEQFFGPGTRLTVL.

A single count supports this clone. The rearrangement uses TRBV6-1 and TRBJ2-5; D is unclear. Trimming left V 7 bases short and J 2 bases short, with 11 bases between. Germline CDR1 MNHNS, CDR2 SASEGT. The CDR3 contains 13 residues. As DNA, the CDR3 is TGTGCCAGCACGCACCCCTTTCAAGAGACCCAGTACTTC. It encodes CASTHPFQETQYF.

This chain links TRBV2 with TRBJ1-1, with D hard to call. Per the germline V gene, CDR1 is SNHLY and CDR2 is FYNNEI. This CDR3 contains 13 residues. V was trimmed by 8 bases and J by 2 bases, leaving 12 bases between them. CDR3 sequence reads: CASPSSSNTEAFF. The CDR3 DNA follows: TGTGCCAGCCCCTCAAGCAGTAACACTGAAGCTTTCTTT.

The chain's CDR3 is CASSSRPFDGNTIYF. DNA for the CDR3: TGTGCCAGCAGTTCCCGGCCTTTTGATGGAAACACCATATATTTT. The chain links TRBV27 to TRBJ1-3; the D is unclear. V was shortened by 4 bases and J by 3 bases, with 13 bases between the two germline ends. Germline CDR1 is MNHEY and CDR2 is SMNVEV (reference sequence). This CDR3 spans 15 amino acids.

J is TRBJ2-4 and V is TRBV4-2; 7 nucleotides agree with TRBD2. CDR1 is LGHNA and CDR2 is YNFKEQ in the germline V gene. V shed 11 bases and J 5 bases; nucleotides not matched to a gene: 9. The CDR3 has 13 amino acids. This CDR3 is CAVGRGNQNIQYF. The DNA of the CDR3 is TGTGCCGTTGGGAGGGGAAACCAAAACATTCAGTACTTC.

The sample holds one count of this clone. The chain carries TRBV28 and TRBJ2-2; 9 nucleotides agree with TRBD2. This CDR3 has 18 amino acids. Germline-derived CDR1 and CDR2 are MDHEN and SYDVKM. V shed 5 bases, J shed 4 bases, and the junction held 14 bases outside the gene matches. Here the CDR3 reads CASSPLPGLALRTGELFF. In DNA form, the CDR3 reads TGTGCCAGCAGTCCCTTACCGGGACTAGCCCTGCGCACCGGGGAGCTGTTTTTT.

The J gene is TRBJ1-3, the V gene TRBV6-1; 9 nucleotides align to TRBD1. The junction had 0 bases not matched to a gene; V was cut back by 4 bases and J by 2 bases. The germline CDR1 and CDR2 sequences are MNHNS and SASEGT. The CDR3 spans 14 residues. CDR3 amino acids: CASSGTGAGNTIYF. As DNA, the CDR3 is TGTGCCAGCAGTGGGACAGGGGCTGGAAACACCATATATTTT.

This clone was found a few times. V and J are TRBV7-2 and TRBJ2-7, with D possibly matching TRBD1 (6 bases). Germline V gene lookup returns CDR1 SGHTA and CDR2 FQGNSA. The ends were cut back, 4 bases at V and 2 bases at J, with 18 bases in the middle. CDR3 length: 16 residues. The CDR3 nucleotides read TGTGCCAGCAGCTCAAGCGAGGGCAGGGGCGCCTACGAGCAGTACTTC. Encoded protein: CASSSSEGRGAYEQYF.

This sequence joins TRBV7-2 and TRBJ2-2; 11 positions agree with TRBD2. CDR1 SGHTA and CDR2 FQGNSA come from the germline V gene. V was clipped by 7 bases and J by 1 base; unmatched bases: 5. The CDR3 length is 16 residues. The CDR3 DNA sequence: TGTGCCAGCACCCCCACTAGCGGGAGGAACACCGGGGAGCTGTTTTTT. The encoded protein is CASTPTSGRNTGELFF.

This chain connects TRBV18 to TRBJ1-2; D is perhaps TRBD1 (6 bases). CDR1 KGHSH and CDR2 LQKENI come from the germline V gene. Trimming took 2 bases from V and 5 from J, leaving 9 bases between them. This CDR3 has 13 residues. CDR3 sequence (DNA): TGTGCCAGCTCACCAGACAGGAGATATGGCTACACCTTC. Its protein product is CASSPDRRYGYTF.

This chain links TRBV5-1 with TRBJ2-1, with D possibly TRBD2 on 6 matching bases. The CDR3 runs to 15 residues. V was clipped by 6 bases and J by 0 bases, with 13 bases between them. From germline, CDR1 is SGHRS and CDR2 YFSETQ. CDR3 loop: CASNGGASSYNEQFF. The CDR3 region has the DNA TGCGCCAGCAACGGGGGTGCCAGCTCCTACAATGAGCAGTTCTTC.

This chain uses TRBV29-1 with TRBJ2-1; 11 bases line up with TRBD1. Losses at the gene ends were 4 bases for V and 8 bases for J; bases not matched to a gene: 4. The V gene's germline CDR1 is SQVTM and CDR2 ANQGSEA. This CDR3 has 13 residues. DNA of the CDR3: TGCAGCGTTGGGCGGGGACAGGGGGATGAGCAGTTCTTC. This sequence encodes CSVGRGQGDEQFF.

The rearrangement links TRBV12-5 to TRBJ1-5; D remains ambiguous. The V end lost 0 bases, the J end lost 9 bases, and 15 bases lay between the germline ends. In germline, CDR1 is LGHNT, CDR2 FRNRAP. This CDR3 comprises 15 residues. The CDR3 protein is CASGLVGGPPTPQHF. CDR3 DNA sequence: TGTGCTAGTGGTTTGGTAGGCGGCCCTCCAACGCCCCAGCATTTT.

The V gene is TRBV7-2, the J gene TRBJ2-1, with 11 bases aligning to TRBD2. Germline-derived CDR1 and CDR2 are SGHTA and FQGNSA. V lost 4 bases and J lost 4; bases outside the gene matches: 6. This CDR3 has 16 amino acids. The CDR3 nucleotides are TGTGCCAGCAGCTGGCTCGGGACTAGCGGTTACAATGAGCAGTTCTTC. This encodes CASSWLGTSGYNEQFF.

This clone was recorded once. The chain joins TRBV19 to TRBJ2-7; D gene uncertain. The CDR3 extends over 15 amino acids. Trimming took off 3 bases at V and 1 base at J, with 13 bases between the two ends. The germline V gene encodes CDR1 LNHDA and CDR2 SQIVND (reference sequence). CDR3 in amino acids: CASSISEWSSYEQYF. In DNA form, the CDR3 reads TGTGCCAGTAGTATTTCCGAGTGGTCATCCTACGAGCAGTACTTC.

The rearrangement joins TRBV6-1 to TRBJ2-7; tentative D call: TRBD1 (7 bases). The V end was cut by 9 bases, the J end by 7 bases, with 19 bases between. Germline values: CDR1 MNHNS, CDR2 SASEGT. This CDR3 contains 13 residues. The CDR3 sequence: CASIRGQAGEQYF. The CDR3 DNA sequence: TGTGCCAGTATCCGTGGACAGGCGGGGGAGCAGTACTTC.

The J gene is TRBJ1-1, the V gene TRBV14; possible D gene TRBD1, 5 bases. Germline CDR1 is SGHDN and CDR2 is FVKESK. CDR3 length equals 14 residues. The V and J ends lost 4 bases and 5 bases respectively, with 14 bases between them. The CDR3 region is CASSRGGTMTEAFF. CDR3 DNA: TGTGCCAGCAGCCGCGGTGGGACGATGACTGAAGCTTTCTTT.

The V and J genes are TRBV7-2 and TRBJ1-2; 8 nucleotides align to TRBD1. The germline V gene encodes CDR1 SGHTA and CDR2 FQGNSA. CDR3 length: 16 amino acids. With 3 bases clipped from V and 4 bases from J, the junction kept 10 bases outside the gene matches. CDR3 in amino acids: CASSFSMGQVFYGYTF. Here the CDR3 DNA reads TGTGCCAGCAGCTTTTCCATGGGACAGGTTTTCTATGGCTACACCTTC.

The rearrangement links TRBV6-6 to TRBJ2-7, with D unclear. Germline-derived CDR1 and CDR2 are MNHNY and SVGAGI (reference sequence). There are 14 residues in the CDR3. Trimming took 2 bases from V and 2 from J, leaving 10 bases between them. The CDR3 DNA reads as TGTGCCAGCAGTTACGGGTATTCCGCCTACGAGCAGTACTTC. As protein: CASSYGYSAYEQYF.

The genes are TRBV27 and TRBJ2-5, with 12 nucleotides matching TRBD1. The length of the CDR3 is 16 residues. The trim removed 5 bases at V and 5 bases at J, leaving 9 bases unmatched. Looked up from germline, CDR1 is MNHEY and CDR2 is SMNVEV (reference sequence). The CDR3 DNA reads as TGTGCCAGCAGTCCTGCCGGGACAGGGGGCTGGGAGACCCAGTACTTC. This sequence encodes CASSPAGTGGWETQYF.